These 3 T cell receptor beta chains came from one sample sequenced in a study of human T cells and chemical hapten exposure. Time point defined: pre-sensitization, week 0. Treatment in this sample: therapeutic diphenylcyclopropenone sensitization with weekly scalp DPC. TCRdb reprocessed the RACE reads via MiXCR and lists one record per CDR3 protein. The sample includes fewer than 200,000 distinct CDR3 sequences, around 30% seen only once; the top ten take about 2.7%. The sequences come from whole blood, collected in connection with sensitization to the hapten diphenylcyclopropenone (DPC). Receptors were obtained from a woman aged 30 to 39 with alopecia areata. Some clones in this sample may be carry-over from other donors' samples.

This clonotype has ten or more counts. The chain has TRBV18 and TRBJ1-6; 7 bases fit TRBD1. Germline-derived CDR1 and CDR2 are KGHSH and LQKENI. J lost 8 bases, V lost 3 bases, and 19 bases had no gene match. This CDR3 has 19 amino acids. The CDR3 region is CASSPKGADRRSGHSPLHF. The CDR3, as DNA: TGTGCCAGCTCACCGAAGGGGGCAGATCGAAGGTCTGGGCATTCACCCCTCCACTTT.

This clonotype came up a few times. The rearrangement joins TRBV4-3 to TRBJ2-1; a weak D match, TRBD2 (5 bases). This CDR3 contains 15 residues. V was cut by 4 bases and J by 4 bases, with 14 bases left in between. CDR1 LGHNA and CDR2 YSLEER come from the germline V gene. This CDR3 reads CASSLSGNGYNEQFF. CDR3 DNA sequence: TGCGCCAGCAGCCTAAGCGGAAATGGGTACAATGAGCAGTTCTTC.

The chain has TRBV12-3 or TRBV12-4 and TRBJ1-5; 8 bases line up with TRBD1. The CDR3 consists of 14 residues. Trimming at V came to 8 bases and at J to 2 bases, leaving 5 bases not matched to a gene. In DNA, the CDR3 is TGTGCCAGCTCCAGGGGGCCGGGCAATCAGCCCCAGCATTTT. Translating it yields CASSRGPGNQPQHF.